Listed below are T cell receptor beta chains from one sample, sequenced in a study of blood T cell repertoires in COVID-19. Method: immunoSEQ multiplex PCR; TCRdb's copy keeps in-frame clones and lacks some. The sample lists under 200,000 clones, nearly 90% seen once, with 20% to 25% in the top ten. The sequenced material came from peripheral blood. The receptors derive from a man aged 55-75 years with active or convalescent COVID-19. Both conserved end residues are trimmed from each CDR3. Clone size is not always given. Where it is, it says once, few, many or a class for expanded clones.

CDR3: ATKRRQGSDTQY; J: TRBJ2-3; size: few; V: TRBV19
CDR3: ASNRLAGAFGTQY; J: TRBJ2-5; size: .; V: TRBV2
CDR3: ASSAVAGGNSPLH; J: TRBJ1-6; size: .; V: TRBV5-1
CDR3: ASSQAGGPGELF; J: TRBJ2-2; size: .; V: TRBV4-1
CDR3: ASSLLTSGGANEQF; J: TRBJ2-1; size: .; V: TRBV5-1
CDR3: AVQGLAGNTIY; J: TRBJ1-3; size: few; V: TRBV3-1/TRBV3-2
CDR3: AISESSSLAAVGPYEQY; J: TRBJ2-7; size: .; V: TRBV10-3
CDR3: ASSLDGRPPAGGLCTDTQY; J: TRBJ2-3; size: .; V: TRBV7-6
CDR3: ASSLSGTRSTDTQY; J: TRBJ2-3; size: .; V: TRBV28
CDR3: ASSFGTGRPNTEAF; J: TRBJ1-1; size: .; V: TRBV6-5
CDR3: ASSSTGVSQPQH; J: TRBJ1-5; size: .; V: TRBV7-9